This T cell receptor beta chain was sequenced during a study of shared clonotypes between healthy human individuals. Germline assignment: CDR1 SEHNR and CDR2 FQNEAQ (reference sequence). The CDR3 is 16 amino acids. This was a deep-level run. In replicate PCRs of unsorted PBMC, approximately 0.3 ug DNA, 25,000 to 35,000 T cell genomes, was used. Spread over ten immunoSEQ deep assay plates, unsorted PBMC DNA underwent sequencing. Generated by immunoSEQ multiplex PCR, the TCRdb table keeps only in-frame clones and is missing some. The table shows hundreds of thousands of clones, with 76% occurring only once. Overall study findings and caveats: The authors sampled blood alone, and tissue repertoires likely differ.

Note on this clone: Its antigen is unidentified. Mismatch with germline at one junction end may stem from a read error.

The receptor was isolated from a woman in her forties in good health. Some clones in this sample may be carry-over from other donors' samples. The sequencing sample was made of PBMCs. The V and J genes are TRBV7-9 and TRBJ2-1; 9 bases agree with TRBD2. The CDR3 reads CVSSTGRVAGVNEQFF. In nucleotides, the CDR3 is TGTGTCAGCAGCACGGGTAGGGTAGCGGGAGTCAATGAGCAGTTCTTC.